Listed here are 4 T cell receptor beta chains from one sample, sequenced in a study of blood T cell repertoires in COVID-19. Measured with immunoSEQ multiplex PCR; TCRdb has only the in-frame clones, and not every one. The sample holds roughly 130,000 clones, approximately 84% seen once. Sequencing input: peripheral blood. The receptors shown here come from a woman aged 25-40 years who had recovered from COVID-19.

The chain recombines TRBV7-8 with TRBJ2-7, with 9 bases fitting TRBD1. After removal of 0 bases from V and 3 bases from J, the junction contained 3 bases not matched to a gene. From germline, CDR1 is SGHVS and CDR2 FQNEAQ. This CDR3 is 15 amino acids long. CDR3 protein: CASSLATGGFYEQYF. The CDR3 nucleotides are TGTGCCAGCAGCTTAGCGACAGGGGGGTTCTACGAGCAGTACTTC.

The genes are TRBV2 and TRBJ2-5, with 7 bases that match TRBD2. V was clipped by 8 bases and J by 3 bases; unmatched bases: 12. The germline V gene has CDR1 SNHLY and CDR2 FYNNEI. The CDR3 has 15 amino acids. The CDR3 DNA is TGTGCCAGCGCTGCTGGCGGGGGAAGGGAAGAGACCCAGTACTTC. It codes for CASAAGGGREETQYF.

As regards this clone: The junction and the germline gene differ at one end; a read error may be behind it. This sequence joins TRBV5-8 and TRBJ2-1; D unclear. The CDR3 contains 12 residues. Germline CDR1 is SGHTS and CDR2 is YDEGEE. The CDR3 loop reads CASSFSFNEQFF. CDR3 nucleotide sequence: TGTGCCAGCAGCTTTTCCTTCAATGAGCAGTTCTTC.

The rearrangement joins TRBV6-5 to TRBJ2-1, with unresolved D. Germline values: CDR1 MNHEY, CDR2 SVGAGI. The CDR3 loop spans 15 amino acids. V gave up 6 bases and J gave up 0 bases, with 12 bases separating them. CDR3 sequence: CASSRVPGSYNEQFF. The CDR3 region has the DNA TGTGCCAGCAGCCGAGTTCCGGGCTCCTACAATGAGCAGTTCTTC.